This TCR beta chain was observed in a study of CD8 T cells in Susac syndrome. The CDR3 sequence is 11 residues long. The germline CDR1 and CDR2 sequences are SEHNR and FQNEAQ (reference sequence). Trimming left V 8 bases short and J 2 bases short, with 7 bases between. Reverse transcription of roughly 0.5 to 1 ug RNA used random hexamers. The authors amplified TCR beta CDR3 across 54 Vbeta and 13 Jbeta using immunoSEQ multiplex PCR. Each CDR3 protein is one row after TCRdb ran MiXCR on the immunoSEQ multiplex PCR reads. The sample consists of fewer than 150,000 distinct CDR3 sequences, more than 85% of them appearing once.

The specimen was CD8+ T cells from PBMCs. This receptor was obtained from a human donor with Susac syndrome. The chain recombines TRBV7-9 with TRBJ2-7; D not certain. DNA for the CDR3: TGTGCCAGCGGGTGGGCCTACGAGCAGTACTTC. The encoded protein is CASGWAYEQYF.